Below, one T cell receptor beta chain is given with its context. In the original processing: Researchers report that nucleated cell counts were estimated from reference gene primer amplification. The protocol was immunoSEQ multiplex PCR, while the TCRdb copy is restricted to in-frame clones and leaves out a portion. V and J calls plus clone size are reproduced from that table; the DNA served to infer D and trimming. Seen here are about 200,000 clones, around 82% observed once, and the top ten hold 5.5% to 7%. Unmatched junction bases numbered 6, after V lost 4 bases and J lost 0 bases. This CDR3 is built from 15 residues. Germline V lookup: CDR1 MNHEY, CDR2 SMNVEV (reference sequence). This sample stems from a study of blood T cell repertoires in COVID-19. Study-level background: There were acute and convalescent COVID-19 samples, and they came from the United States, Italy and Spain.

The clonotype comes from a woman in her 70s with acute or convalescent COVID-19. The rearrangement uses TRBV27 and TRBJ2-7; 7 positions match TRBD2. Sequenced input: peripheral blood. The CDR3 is CASSSYSGLSYEQYF. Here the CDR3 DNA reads TGTGCCAGCAGTTCCTATAGCGGGCTCTCCTACGAGCAGTACTTC.